This TCR beta chain derives from a study of blood T cell repertoires in COVID-19. Data came from immunoSEQ multiplex PCR; TCRdb stores just in-frame clones and leaves some out. The table has 50,000 to 70,000 clones, roughly 90% seen once. In its sample, this clone was seen a few times. This receptor was identified in an elderly woman with active COVID-19. Sequenced input: peripheral blood.

The CDR3 sequence is CASSLGTRTSTDTQYF. The CDR3 DNA follows: TGTGCCAGCAGCCTAGGGACTCGGACTAGCACAGATACGCAGTATTTT. The rearrangement joins TRBV11-2 to TRBJ2-3; perhaps TRBD2 as D (6 bases). The CDR3 contains 16 residues. Germline CDR1 reads SGHAT; CDR2 reads FQNNGV. Trimming shortened V by 5 bases and J by 0 bases, and 15 bases separated the two germline ends. The whole variable domain, filled in from reference TRBV11-2 and TRBJ2-3, reads EAGVAQSPRYKIIEKRQSVAFWCNPISGHATLYWYQQILGQGPKLLIQFQNNGVVDDSQLPKDRFSAERLKGVDSTLKIQPAKLEDSAVYLCASSLGTRTSTDTQYFGPGTRLTVL.